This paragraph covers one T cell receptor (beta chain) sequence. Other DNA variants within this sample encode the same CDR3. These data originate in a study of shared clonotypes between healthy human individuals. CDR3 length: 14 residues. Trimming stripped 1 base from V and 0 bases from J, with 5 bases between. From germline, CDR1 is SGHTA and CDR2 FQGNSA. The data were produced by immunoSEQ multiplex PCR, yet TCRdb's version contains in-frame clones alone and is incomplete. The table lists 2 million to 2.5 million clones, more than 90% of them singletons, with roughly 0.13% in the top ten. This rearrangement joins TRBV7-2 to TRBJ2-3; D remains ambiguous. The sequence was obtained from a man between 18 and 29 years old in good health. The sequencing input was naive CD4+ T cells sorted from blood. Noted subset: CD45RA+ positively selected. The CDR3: CASSLDRSTDTQYF. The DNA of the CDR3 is TGTGCCAGCAGCTTAGACAGAAGCACAGATACGCAGTATTTT.